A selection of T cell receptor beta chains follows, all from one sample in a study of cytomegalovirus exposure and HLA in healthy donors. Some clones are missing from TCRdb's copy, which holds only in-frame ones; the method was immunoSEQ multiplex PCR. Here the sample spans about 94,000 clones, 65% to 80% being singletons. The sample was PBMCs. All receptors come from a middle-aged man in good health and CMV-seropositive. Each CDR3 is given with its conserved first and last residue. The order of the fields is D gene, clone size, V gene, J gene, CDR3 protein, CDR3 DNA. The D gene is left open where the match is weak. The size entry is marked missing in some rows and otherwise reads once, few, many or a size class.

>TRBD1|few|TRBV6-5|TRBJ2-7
CASSTRDSSYEQYF
TGTGCCAGCAGTACCCGGGACAGCTCCTACGAGCAGTACTTC
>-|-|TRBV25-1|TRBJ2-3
CASSEYGLSTDTQYF
TGTGCCAGCAGTGAATACGGACTGAGCACAGATACGCAGTATTTT
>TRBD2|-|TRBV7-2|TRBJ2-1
CASSPLAGVANEQFF
TGTGCCAGCAGCCCCCTAGCGGGAGTCGCCAATGAGCAGTTCTTC
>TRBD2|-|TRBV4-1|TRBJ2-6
CASSQSGTDSGANVLTF
TGCGCCAGCAGCCAAAGCGGGACCGACTCTGGGGCCAACGTCCTGACTTTC
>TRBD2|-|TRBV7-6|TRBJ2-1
CASSFSGGYNEQFF
TGTGCCAGCAGCTTCAGCGGGGGTTACAATGAGCAGTTCTTC
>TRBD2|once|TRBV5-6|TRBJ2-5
CASSSGTSGQETQYF
TGTGCCAGCAGCTCCGGGACTAGCGGCCAAGAGACCCAGTACTTC
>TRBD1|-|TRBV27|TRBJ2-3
CASSHRTGIGADTQYF
TGTGCCAGCAGTCACCGGACAGGGATCGGGGCAGATACGCAGTATTTT
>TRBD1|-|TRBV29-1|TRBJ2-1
CSVERQGASYNEQFF
TGCAGCGTTGAACGACAGGGGGCCTCCTACAATGAGCAGTTCTTC
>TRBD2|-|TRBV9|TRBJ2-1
CASSVSAGGRSYNEQFF
TGTGCCAGCAGCGTATCGGCGGGGGGCCGCTCCTACAATGAGCAGTTCTTC
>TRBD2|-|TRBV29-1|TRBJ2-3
CSVELVGTSGVMGTDTQYF
TGCAGCGTTGAATTAGTCGGGACTAGCGGGGTAATGGGCACAGATACGCAGTATTTT
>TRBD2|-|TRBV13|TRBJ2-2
CASSTGGHTGELFF
TGTGCCAGCAGCACGGGGGGGCACACCGGGGAGCTGTTTTTT
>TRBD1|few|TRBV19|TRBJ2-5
CASSMGTGLGEETQYF
TGTGCCAGTAGTATGGGGACAGGGCTGGGGGAAGAGACCCAGTACTTC
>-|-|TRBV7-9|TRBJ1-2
CSSSLGEGSAYGYTF
TGTTCCAGCAGCCTGGGGGAGGGGTCGGCCTATGGCTACACCTTC
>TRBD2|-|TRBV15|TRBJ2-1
CATSRPASGRGHEQFF
TGTGCCACCAGCAGACCTGCTAGCGGGAGGGGGCATGAGCAGTTCTTC
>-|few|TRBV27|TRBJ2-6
CASSLEMAGANVLTF
TGTGCCAGCAGTCTAGAGATGGCTGGGGCCAACGTCCTGACTTTC
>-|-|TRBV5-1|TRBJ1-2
CASSAASRGRYGYTF
TGCGCCAGCAGCGCTGCCTCAAGGGGAAGGTATGGCTACACCTTC
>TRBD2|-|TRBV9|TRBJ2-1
CASSVAGGGPGAYNEQFF
TGTGCCAGCAGCGTAGCCGGCGGGGGGCCGGGCGCCTACAATGAGCAGTTCTTC
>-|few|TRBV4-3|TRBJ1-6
CASSQEPLNSPLHF
TGCGCCAGCAGCCAAGAGCCACTTAATTCACCCCTCCACTTT
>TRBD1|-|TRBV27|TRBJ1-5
CASSRGRNQPQHF
TGTGCCAGCAGTAGGGGGCGCAATCAGCCCCAGCATTTT
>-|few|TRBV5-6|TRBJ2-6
CASSPKWGGRNGANVLTF
TGTGCCAGCAGCCCCAAATGGGGGGGCCGAAATGGGGCCAACGTCCTGACTTTC
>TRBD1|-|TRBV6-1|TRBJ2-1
CASSQQGAMNEQFF
TGTGCCAGCTCCCAACAGGGGGCCATGAATGAGCAGTTCTTC
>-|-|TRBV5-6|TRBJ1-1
CASSLPSQGLREAFF
TGTGCCAGCAGCTTACCGTCACAGGGTCTCCGTGAAGCTTTCTTT
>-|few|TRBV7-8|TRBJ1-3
CASSSLTRRSGNTIYF
TGTGCCAGCAGCTCCCTGACTCGGAGGTCTGGAAACACCATATATTTT
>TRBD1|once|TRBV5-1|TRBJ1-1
CASSDTGGTTEAFF
TGCGCCAGCAGCGACACAGGGGGAACCACTGAAGCTTTCTTT
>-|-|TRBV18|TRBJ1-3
CASSPPTGAGNTIYF
TGTGCCAGCTCACCACCGACGGGGGCTGGAAACACCATATATTTT
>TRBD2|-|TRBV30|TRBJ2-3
CAWSARGLAETYMGTDTQYF
TGTGCCTGGAGTGCACGGGGACTAGCGGAAACTTATATGGGCACAGATACGCAGTATTTT
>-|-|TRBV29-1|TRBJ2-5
CSVESMRERVETQYF
TGCAGCGTTGAATCGATGAGGGAGCGGGTAGAGACCCAGTACTTC
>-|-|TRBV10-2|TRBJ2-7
CASSVAVAHYEQYF
TGCGCCAGCAGTGTTGCGGTGGCCCACTACGAGCAGTACTTC
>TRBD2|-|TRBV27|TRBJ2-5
CASSSTLRLAGGIETQYF
TGTGCCAGCAGTTCCACCCTCCGACTAGCGGGAGGAATTGAGACCCAGTACTTC
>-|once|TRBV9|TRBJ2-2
CASSSTNTGELFF
TGTGCCAGCAGCTCAACGAACACCGGGGAGCTGTTTTTT
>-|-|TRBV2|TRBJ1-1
CASRYTWGGNTEAFF
TGTGCCAGCAGATACACCTGGGGCGGGAACACTGAAGCTTTCTTT
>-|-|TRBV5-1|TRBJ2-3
CASSLEAAPTDTQYF
TGCGCCAGCAGCTTAGAAGCGGCCCCCACAGATACGCAGTATTTT
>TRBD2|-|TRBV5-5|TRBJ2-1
CASSQIIAGRGNEQFF
TGTGCCAGCAGCCAGATTATAGCGGGTCGGGGCAATGAGCAGTTCTTC
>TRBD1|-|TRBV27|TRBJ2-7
CASSLHLGQGRVQYF
TGTGCCAGCAGTTTACACCTCGGACAGGGAAGGGTGCAGTACTTC
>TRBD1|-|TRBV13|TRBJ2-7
CASSSRQGSNEQYF
TGTGCCAGTAGCTCCCGACAGGGTTCGAACGAGCAGTACTTC
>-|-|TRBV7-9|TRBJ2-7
CASSPGQNSDKQYF
TGTGCCAGCAGCCCCGGACAAAACAGCGACAAGCAGTACTTC
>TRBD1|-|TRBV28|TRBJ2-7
CASNEGAVYEQYF
TGTGCCAGCAATGAGGGGGCCGTCTACGAGCAGTACTTC
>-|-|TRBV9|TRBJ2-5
CASSVGASQYQETQYF
TGTGCCAGCAGCGTAGGGGCTAGCCAGTACCAAGAGACCCAGTACTTC
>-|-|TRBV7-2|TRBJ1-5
CASSSRGRGGDQPQHF
TGTGCCAGCAGCTCCAGGGGCAGGGGAGGGGATCAGCCCCAGCATTTT